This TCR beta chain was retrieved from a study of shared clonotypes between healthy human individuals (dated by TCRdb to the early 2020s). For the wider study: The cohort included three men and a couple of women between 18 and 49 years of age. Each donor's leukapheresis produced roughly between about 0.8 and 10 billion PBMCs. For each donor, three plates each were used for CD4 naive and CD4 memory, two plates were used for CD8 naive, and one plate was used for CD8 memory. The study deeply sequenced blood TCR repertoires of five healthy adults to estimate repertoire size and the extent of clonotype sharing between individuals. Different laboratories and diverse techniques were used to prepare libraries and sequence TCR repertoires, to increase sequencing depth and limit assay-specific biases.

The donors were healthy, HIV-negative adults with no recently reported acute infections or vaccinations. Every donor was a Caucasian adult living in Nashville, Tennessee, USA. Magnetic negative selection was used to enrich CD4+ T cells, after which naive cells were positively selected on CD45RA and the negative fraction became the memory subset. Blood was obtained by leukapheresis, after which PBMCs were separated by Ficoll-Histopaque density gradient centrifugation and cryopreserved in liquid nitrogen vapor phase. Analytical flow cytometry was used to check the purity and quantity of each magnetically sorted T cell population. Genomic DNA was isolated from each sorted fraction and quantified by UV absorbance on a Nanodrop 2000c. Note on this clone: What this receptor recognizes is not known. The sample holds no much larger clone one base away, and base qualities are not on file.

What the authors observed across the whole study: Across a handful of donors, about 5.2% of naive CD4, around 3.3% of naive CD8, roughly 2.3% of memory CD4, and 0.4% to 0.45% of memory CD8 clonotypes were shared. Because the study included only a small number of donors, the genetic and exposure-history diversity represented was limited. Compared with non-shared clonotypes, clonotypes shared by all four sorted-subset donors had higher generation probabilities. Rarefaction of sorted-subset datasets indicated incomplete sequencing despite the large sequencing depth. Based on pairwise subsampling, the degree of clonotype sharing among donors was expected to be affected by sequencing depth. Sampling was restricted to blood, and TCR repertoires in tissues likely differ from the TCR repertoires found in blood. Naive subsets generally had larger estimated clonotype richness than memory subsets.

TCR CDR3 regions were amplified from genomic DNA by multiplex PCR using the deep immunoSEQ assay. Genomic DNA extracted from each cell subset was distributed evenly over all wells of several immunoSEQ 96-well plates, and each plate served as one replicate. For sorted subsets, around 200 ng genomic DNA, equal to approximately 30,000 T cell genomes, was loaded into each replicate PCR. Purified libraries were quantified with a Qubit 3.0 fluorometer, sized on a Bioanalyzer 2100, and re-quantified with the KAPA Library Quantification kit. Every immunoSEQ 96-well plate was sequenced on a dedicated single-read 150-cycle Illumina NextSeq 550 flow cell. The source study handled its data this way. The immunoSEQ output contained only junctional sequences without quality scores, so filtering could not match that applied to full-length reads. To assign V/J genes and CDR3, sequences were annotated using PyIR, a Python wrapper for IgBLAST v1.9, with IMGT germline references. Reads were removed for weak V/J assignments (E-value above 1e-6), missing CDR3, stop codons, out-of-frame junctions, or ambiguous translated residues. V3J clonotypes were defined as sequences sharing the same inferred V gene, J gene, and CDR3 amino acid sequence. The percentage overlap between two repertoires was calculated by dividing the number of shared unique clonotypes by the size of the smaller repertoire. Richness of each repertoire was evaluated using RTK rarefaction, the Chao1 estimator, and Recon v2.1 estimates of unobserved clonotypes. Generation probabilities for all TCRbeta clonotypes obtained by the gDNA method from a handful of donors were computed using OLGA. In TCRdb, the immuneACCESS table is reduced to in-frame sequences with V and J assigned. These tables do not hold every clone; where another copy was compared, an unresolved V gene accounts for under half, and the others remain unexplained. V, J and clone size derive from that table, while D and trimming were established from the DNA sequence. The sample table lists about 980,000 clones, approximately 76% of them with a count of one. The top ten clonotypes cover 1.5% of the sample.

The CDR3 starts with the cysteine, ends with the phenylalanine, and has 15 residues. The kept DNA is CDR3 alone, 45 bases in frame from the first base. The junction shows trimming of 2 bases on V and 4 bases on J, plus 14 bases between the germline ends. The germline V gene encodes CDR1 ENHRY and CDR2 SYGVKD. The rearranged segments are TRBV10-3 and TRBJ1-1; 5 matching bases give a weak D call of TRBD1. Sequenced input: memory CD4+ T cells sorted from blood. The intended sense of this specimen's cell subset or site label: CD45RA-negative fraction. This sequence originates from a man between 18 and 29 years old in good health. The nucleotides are TGTGCCATCAGTGAGCTGGACCAGGGCGGCACTGAAGCTTTCTTT. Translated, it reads CAISELDQGGTEAFF.